Listed here are 21 T cell receptor beta chains from one sample, sequenced in a study of blood T cell repertoires in COVID-19. Only in-frame clones appear in the TCRdb table, and some are missing; sequencing was by immunoSEQ multiplex PCR. Of roughly 230,000 clones in the sample, approximately 84% are singletons; the top ten hold approximately 4.4%. Sequenced sample: peripheral blood. The receptor set was obtained from a man aged 45-65 years with active or convalescent COVID-19.

The chain carries TRBV6-5 and TRBJ1-1; TRBD1 matches at 11 bases. V dropped 6 bases and J dropped 5; count of bases not matched to a gene: 8. Germline V gene lookup returns CDR1 MNHEY and CDR2 SVGAGI. This CDR3 is built from 15 residues. Here the CDR3 DNA reads TGTGCCAGCAGACCCCCGGGACAGGGGGGGACTGAAGCTTTCTTT. Protein: CASRPPGQGGTEAFF.

The chain recombines TRBV19 with TRBJ1-2; D uncertain. Looked up from germline, CDR1 is LNHDA and CDR2 is SQIVND (reference sequence). The CDR3 extends over 13 amino acids. The V gene lost 1 base and the J gene lost 6 bases, with 9 bases spanning the gap. DNA for the CDR3: TGTGCCAGTAGTATAGGGGCGGGAGATGGCTACACCTTC. Its translation is CASSIGAGDGYTF.

This chain uses TRBV27 with TRBJ1-5; tentative D call: TRBD1 (6 bases). Trimming took off 7 bases at V and 2 bases at J, with 24 bases between the two ends. The germline V gene encodes CDR1 MNHEY and CDR2 SMNVEV (reference sequence). The CDR3 loop spans 18 amino acids. Here the CDR3 DNA reads TGTGCCAGCACGTTCGCAGGGGTAAGGGTAGAAGGCAATCAGCCCCAGCATTTT. Translated: CASTFAGVRVEGNQPQHF.

Written as DNA, the CDR3 is TGTGCCAGCAGTGACTCGGGGCAGTCGGATGAGCAGTTCTTC. It codes for CASSDSGQSDEQFF. The V and J genes are TRBV6-4 and TRBJ2-1; tentative D call: TRBD1 (5 bases). Germline V gene data show CDR1 as MRHNA and CDR2 as SNTAGT. Deletions cut 0 bases from V and 8 bases from J, with 11 bases between. The CDR3 spans 14 residues.

The CDR3 nucleotides are TGTGCCAGCAGACTCCTCCGGGACAGGGGCTACGAGCAGTACTTC. Its protein is CASRLLRDRGYEQYF. The rearrangement uses TRBV2 and TRBJ2-7; TRBD1 matches 10 bases. V shed 6 bases, J shed 3 bases, and the junction held 8 bases outside the gene matches. This CDR3 has 15 amino acids. The germline V gene has CDR1 SNHLY and CDR2 FYNNEI.

The genes are TRBV3-1 (or the pseudogene TRBV3-2) and TRBJ2-7; possibly TRBD1 for D (7 bases). Germline V gives CDR1 LGHDT, CDR2 YNNKEL (reference sequence). This CDR3 is 13 amino acids long. V shed 0 bases and J shed 11 bases, with 14 bases lying between them. The CDR3 region is CASSQDDRRGEYF. Written as DNA, the CDR3 is TGTGCCAGCAGCCAAGACGACCGCAGGGGGGAGTACTTC.

V is TRBV10-3 and J is TRBJ2-2, with D maybe TRBD1 (6 bases). CDR3 length: 14 amino acids. The V end lost 6 bases, the J end lost 5 bases, and 13 bases lay between the germline ends. Per germline, CDR1 ENHRY and CDR2 SYGVKD. The CDR3 coding sequence is TGTGCCATCAGCCCCTTACAGGGTACCGGGGAGCTGTTTTTT. Amino acid sequence: CAISPLQGTGELFF.

The rearrangement joins TRBV5-4 to TRBJ2-1; TRBD2 aligns across 13 bases. Per the germline V gene, CDR1 is SGHNT and CDR2 is YYREEE (reference sequence). The CDR3 runs to 17 residues. V gave up 5 bases and J gave up 2 bases; unmatched junction bases: 7. This chain's CDR3 is CASSSGTSGVTYNEQFF. CDR3 sequence (DNA): TGTGCCAGCAGTTCCGGGACTAGCGGGGTTACCTACAATGAGCAGTTCTTC.

The V gene is TRBV6-2 or TRBV6-3, the J gene TRBJ2-1; 7 positions agree with TRBD1. The CDR3 extends over 15 amino acids. Germline CDR1 reads MNHEY; CDR2 reads SVGEGT. V gave up 5 bases and J gave up 10 bases; unmatched junction bases: 14. DNA for the CDR3: TGTGCCAGCAGTGTCCCGGGACAGAACCGGGTGGAGCAGTTCTTC. Its translation is CASSVPGQNRVEQFF.

This clone was counted once. The V and J genes are TRBV5-4 and TRBJ2-1; D possibly corresponds to TRBD2 (6 bases). The germline CDR1 and CDR2 sequences are SGHNT and YYREEE (reference sequence). Between the trimmed V and J ends, which lost 9 bases and 0 bases, there was a span of 13 bases. The CDR3 runs to 14 residues. CDR3 sequence: CAISTRSSYNEQFF. As DNA, the CDR3 is TGTGCCATCTCGACTAGGAGCTCCTACAATGAGCAGTTCTTC.

A single count supports this clone. This chain joins TRBV19 and TRBJ2-7; 10 bases map to TRBD2. CDR3 length: 16 amino acids. Germline V gives CDR1 LNHDA, CDR2 SQIVND (reference sequence). V gave up 7 bases and J gave up 5 bases; unmatched junction bases: 14. CDR3 DNA sequence: TGTGCCAGTAAGCCCGGCGTCGGGACTAGCGCCCACGAGCAGTACTTC. This gives the protein CASKPGVGTSAHEQYF.

This chain uses TRBV19 with TRBJ2-3; TRBD2 matches at 9 bases. Germline-derived CDR1 and CDR2 are LNHDA and SQIVND (reference sequence). V dropped 5 bases and J dropped 2; count of bases not matched to a gene: 11. The CDR3 covers 17 residues. CDR3 in amino acids: CASSSKRGGDPTDTQYF. The CDR3 coding sequence is TGTGCCAGTAGTTCCAAGCGCGGGGGGGACCCCACAGATACGCAGTATTTT.

V and J are TRBV7-8 and TRBJ2-2; 8 positions match TRBD2. The CDR3 has 19 residues. Germline assignment: CDR1 SGHVS and CDR2 FQNEAQ. Germline trimming cut 4 bases from V and 0 bases from J; bases unmatched to any gene: 13. The CDR3 reads CASSSRGRGARSNTGELFF. The CDR3 nucleotides are TGTGCCAGCAGCTCCCGCGGGCGGGGGGCAAGATCGAACACCGGGGAGCTGTTTTTT.

The J gene is TRBJ2-7, the V gene TRBV2, with 8 bases that match TRBD1. The CDR3 runs to 15 residues. Germline loops: CDR1 SNHLY, CDR2 FYNNEI. V lost 1 base to trimming and J lost 1 base; unmatched junction nucleotides: 3. Here the CDR3 reads CASSEGQGLSYEQYF. The DNA for the CDR3 is TGTGCCAGCAGTGAAGGACAGGGGCTGTCCTACGAGCAGTACTTC.

The gene calls are TRBV9 and TRBJ2-3, with no clear D. The germline V gene has CDR1 SGDLS and CDR2 YYNGEE. Deletions cut 0 bases from V and 6 bases from J, with 8 bases between. The CDR3 covers 13 residues. The CDR3 reads CASSVGLRDTQYF. CDR3 DNA sequence: TGTGCCAGCAGCGTAGGGCTGAGGGATACGCAGTATTTT.

This clone appeared once. The chain has TRBV9 and TRBJ1-6, with 9 bases fitting TRBD1. The germline CDR1 and CDR2 sequences are SGDLS and YYNGEE. CDR3 length: 20 amino acids. The V and J ends lost 0 bases and 2 bases, in that order; junction bases with no gene match: 12. CDR3 amino acids: CASSVGAGTGSITYNSPLHF. The CDR3 bases are TGTGCCAGCAGCGTAGGGGCCGGGACAGGGAGTATAACCTATAATTCACCCCTCCACTTT. Drawing the rest from reference TRBV9 and TRBJ1-6, the complete variable domain is DSGVTQTPKHLITATGQRVTLRCSPRSGDLSVYWYQQSLDQGLQFLIQYYNGEERAKGNILERFSAQQFPDLHSELNLSSLELGDSALYFCASSVGAGTGSITYNSPLHFGNGTRLTVT.

V and J are TRBV3-1 (or the pseudogene TRBV3-2) and TRBJ2-5, with D perhaps TRBD1 (6 bases). This CDR3 is 16 amino acids long. Germline-derived CDR1 and CDR2 are LGHDT and YNNKEL (reference sequence). The V gene lost 1 base and the J gene lost 2 bases, with 14 bases spanning the gap. CDR3 DNA: TGTGCCAGCAGCCAAGGATCGGGACAAGGGCAAGAGACCCAGTACTTC. This encodes CASSQGSGQGQETQYF.

The chain joins TRBV3-1 (or the pseudogene TRBV3-2) to TRBJ2-1; unclear D gene. Trimming stripped 0 bases from V and 10 bases from J, with 10 bases between. The V gene's germline CDR1 is LGHDT and CDR2 YNNKEL (reference sequence). The CDR3 sequence is 13 residues long. The CDR3 here is CASSQDRGPEQFF. Here the CDR3 DNA reads TGTGCCAGCAGCCAAGATCGAGGCCCAGAGCAGTTCTTC.

This chain links TRBV29-1 with TRBJ2-2; D may be TRBD1 (5 bases). The V gene lost 7 bases and the J gene lost 1 base, with 16 bases spanning the gap. Germline V lookup: CDR1 SQVTM, CDR2 ANQGSEA. This CDR3 comprises 15 residues. The CDR3 sequence is CSGTLRTQNTGELFF. The CDR3 DNA reads as TGCAGCGGAACCTTGAGGACACAGAACACCGGGGAGCTGTTTTTT.

The rearrangement links TRBV5-5 to TRBJ2-3, with TRBD1 matching 11 bases. The J segment lost 7 bases and the V segment lost 4 bases, leaving 14 bases of the junction unmatched. Germline-derived CDR1 and CDR2 are SGHKS and YYEKEE (reference sequence). The CDR3 is made up of 17 amino acids. Here the CDR3 DNA reads TGTGCCAGCAGCCCGGACAGGGGGCTTAGCACGCGAAATACGCAGTATTTT. Translation: CASSPDRGLSTRNTQYF.

The chain employs TRBV11-1 and TRBJ2-5, with a tentative D call TRBD1 (6 bases). V gave up 1 base and J gave up 3 bases, with 6 bases separating them. CDR3 size: 13 residues. CDR1 and CDR2 from the germline V gene are SGHAT and FQDESV (reference sequence). The CDR3 sequence: CASSLDREETQYF. CDR3 in DNA: TGTGCCAGCAGCTTAGACAGGGAAGAGACCCAGTACTTC.